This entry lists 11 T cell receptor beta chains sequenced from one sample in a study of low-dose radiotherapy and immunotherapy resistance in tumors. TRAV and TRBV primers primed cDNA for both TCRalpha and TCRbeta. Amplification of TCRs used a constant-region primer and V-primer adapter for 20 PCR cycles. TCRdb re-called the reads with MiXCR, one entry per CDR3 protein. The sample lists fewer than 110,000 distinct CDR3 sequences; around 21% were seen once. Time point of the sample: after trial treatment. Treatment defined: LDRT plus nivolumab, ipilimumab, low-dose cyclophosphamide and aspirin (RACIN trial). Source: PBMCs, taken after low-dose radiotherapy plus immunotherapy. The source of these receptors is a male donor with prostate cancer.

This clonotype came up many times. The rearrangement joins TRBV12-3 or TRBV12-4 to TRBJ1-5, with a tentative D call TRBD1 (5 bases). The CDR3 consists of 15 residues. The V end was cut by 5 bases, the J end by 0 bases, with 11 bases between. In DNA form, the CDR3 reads TGTGCCAGCAGTCAACAGGATTATAGCAATCAGCCCCAGCATTTT. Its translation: CASSQQDYSNQPQHF.

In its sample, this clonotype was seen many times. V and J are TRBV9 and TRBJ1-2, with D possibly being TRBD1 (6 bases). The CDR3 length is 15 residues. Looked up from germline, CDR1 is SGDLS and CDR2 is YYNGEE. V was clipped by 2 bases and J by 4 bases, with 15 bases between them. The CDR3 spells CASSVGGASLYGYTF. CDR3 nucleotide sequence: TGTGCCAGCAGCGTCGGGGGGGCTTCACTCTATGGCTACACCTTC.

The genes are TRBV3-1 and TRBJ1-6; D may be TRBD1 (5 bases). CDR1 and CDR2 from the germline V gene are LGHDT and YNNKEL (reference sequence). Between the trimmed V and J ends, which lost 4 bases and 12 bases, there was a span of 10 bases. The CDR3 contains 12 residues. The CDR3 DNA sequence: TGTGCCAGCAGCCGCGACGGGGGACCCCTCCACTTT. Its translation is CASSRDGGPLHF.

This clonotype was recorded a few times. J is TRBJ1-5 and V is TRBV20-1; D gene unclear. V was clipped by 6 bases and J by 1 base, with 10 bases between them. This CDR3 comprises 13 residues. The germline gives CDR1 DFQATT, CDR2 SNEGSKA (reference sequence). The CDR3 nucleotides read TGCAGTGCAATTGACACGAGCAATCAGCCCCAGCATTTT. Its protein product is CSAIDTSNQPQHF.

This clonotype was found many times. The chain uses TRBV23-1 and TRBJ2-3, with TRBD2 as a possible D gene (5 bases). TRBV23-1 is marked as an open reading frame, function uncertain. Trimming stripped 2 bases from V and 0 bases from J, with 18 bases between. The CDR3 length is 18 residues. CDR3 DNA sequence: TGCGCCAGCAGTCAACCCTCCCTGGCTAGCCCAAGCACAGATACGCAGTATTTT. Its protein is CASSQPSLASPSTDTQYF.

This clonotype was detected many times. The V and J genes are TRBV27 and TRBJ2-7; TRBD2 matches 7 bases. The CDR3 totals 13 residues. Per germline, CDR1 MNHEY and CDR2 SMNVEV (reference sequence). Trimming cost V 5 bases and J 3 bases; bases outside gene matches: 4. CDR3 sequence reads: CASSAQRGYEQYF. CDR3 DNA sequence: TGTGCCAGCAGTGCACAGCGGGGCTACGAGCAGTACTTC.

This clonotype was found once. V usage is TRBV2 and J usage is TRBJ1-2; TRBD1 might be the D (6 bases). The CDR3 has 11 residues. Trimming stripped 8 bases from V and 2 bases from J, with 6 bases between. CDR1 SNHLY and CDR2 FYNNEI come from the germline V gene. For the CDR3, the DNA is TGTGCCAGCGGGACAAACTATGGCTACACCTTC. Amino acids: CASGTNYGYTF.

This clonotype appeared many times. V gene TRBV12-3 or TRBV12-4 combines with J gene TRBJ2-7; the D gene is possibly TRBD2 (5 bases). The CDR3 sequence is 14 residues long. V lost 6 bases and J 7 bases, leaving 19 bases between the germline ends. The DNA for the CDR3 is TGTGCCAGCAGCCGCGGGCTGTCGGGTTCAGAGCAGTACTTC. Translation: CASSRGLSGSEQYF.

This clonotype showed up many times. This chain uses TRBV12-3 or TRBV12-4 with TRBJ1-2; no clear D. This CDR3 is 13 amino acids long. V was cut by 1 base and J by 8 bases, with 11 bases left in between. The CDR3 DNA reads TGTGCCAGCAGTTTAGACTTAATCGTGGGCTACACCTTC. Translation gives CASSLDLIVGYTF.

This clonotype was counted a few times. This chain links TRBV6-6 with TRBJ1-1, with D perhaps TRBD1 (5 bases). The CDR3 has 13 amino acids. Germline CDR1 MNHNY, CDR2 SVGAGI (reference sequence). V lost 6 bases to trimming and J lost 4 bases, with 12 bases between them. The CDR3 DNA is TGTGCCAGCAGCCCAGACAGATCCACTGAAGCTTTCTTT. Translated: CASSPDRSTEAFF.

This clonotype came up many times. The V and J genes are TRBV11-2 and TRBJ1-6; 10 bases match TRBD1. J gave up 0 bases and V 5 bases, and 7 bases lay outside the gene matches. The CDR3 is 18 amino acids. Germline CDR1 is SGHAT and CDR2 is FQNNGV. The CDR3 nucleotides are TGTGCCAGCAGCAAGACAGGGGGCGCGACCTCCTATAATTCACCCCTCCACTTT. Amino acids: CASSKTGGATSYNSPLHF.